Presented here are 9 T cell receptor beta chains from one specimen sequenced in a study of blood T cell repertoires in COVID-19. The data were produced by immunoSEQ multiplex PCR, yet TCRdb's version contains in-frame clones alone and is incomplete. Among around 290,000 clones listed, about 86% were seen once. Sequencing used peripheral blood. The receptors derive from a woman in her sixties or seventies with COVID-19, enrolled during active disease.

A remark on this clone: Other nucleotide sequences in the sample specify the same CDR3. The chain couples TRBV19 to TRBJ1-2; D unclear. Germline loops: CDR1 LNHDA, CDR2 SQIVND (reference sequence). The V gene lost 2 bases and the J gene lost 7 bases, with 5 bases spanning the gap. The CDR3 runs to 11 residues. The CDR3 region has the DNA TGTGCCAGTAGTATATCAGGTGGCTACACCTTC. The encoded protein is CASSISGGYTF.

This clone was recorded once. J is TRBJ1-2 and V is TRBV9; D possibly corresponds to TRBD1 (6 bases). Germline CDR1 reads SGDLS; CDR2 reads YYNGEE. The CDR3 loop spans 13 amino acids. The V and J ends lost 3 bases and 4 bases respectively, with 10 bases between them. The CDR3 sequence: CASSGPQGYGYTF. Here the CDR3 DNA reads TGTGCCAGCAGCGGCCCACAGGGCTATGGCTACACCTTC.

The chain links TRBV27 to TRBJ2-5; 8 nucleotides agree with TRBD2. J gave up 1 base and V 5 bases, and 9 bases lay outside the gene matches. The CDR3 is made up of 16 amino acids. Germline-derived CDR1 and CDR2 are MNHEY and SMNVEV (reference sequence). In DNA form, the CDR3 reads TGTGCCAGCAGTCCCCGTCGCGGGGGGCCCCAAGAGACCCAGTACTTC. Protein: CASSPRRGGPQETQYF.

The sample holds a few counts of this clone. The V call is TRBV27, the J call TRBJ2-7; 9 bases match TRBD2. The CDR3 totals 14 residues. V was clipped by 6 bases and J by 2 bases; unmatched bases: 5. The germline gives CDR1 MNHEY, CDR2 SMNVEV (reference sequence). The CDR3 DNA reads as TGTGCCAGCAGCGGTAGCGGGGGACCCTACGAGCAGTACTTC. This sequence encodes CASSGSGGPYEQYF.

The J gene is TRBJ1-4, the V gene TRBV27; D may be TRBD1 (6 bases). The germline V gene encodes CDR1 MNHEY and CDR2 SMNVEV (reference sequence). The CDR3 runs 14 residues. V lost 3 bases and J 5 bases, leaving 10 bases between the germline ends. CDR3 in DNA: TGTGCCAGCAGTTTTGGGGGCCAAAATGAAAAACTGTTTTTT. Amino acids: CASSFGGQNEKLFF.

The chain recombines TRBV28 with TRBJ1-6; 7 bases map to TRBD1. Germline V gene lookup returns CDR1 MDHEN and CDR2 SYDVKM. CDR3 length: 16 residues. After removal of 1 base from V and 7 bases from J, the junction contained 7 bases not matched to a gene. CDR3 DNA: TGTGCCAGCAGTTTATTGCGACAGGGCGGGAATTCACCCCTCCACTTT. Amino acid sequence: CASSLLRQGGNSPLHF.

V and J are TRBV5-8 and TRBJ1-6, with D hard to call. The germline CDR1 and CDR2 sequences are SGHTS and YDEGEE. V shed 1 base and J shed 9 bases, with 8 bases lying between them. This CDR3 contains 13 residues. In nucleotides, the CDR3 is TGTGCCAGCAGCTTGCTGCCGGTTTCACCCCTCCACTTT. This codes for CASSLLPVSPLHF. The variable domain in full, with the rest retrieved from reference TRBV5-8 and TRBJ1-6, is EAGVTQSPTHLIKTRGQQATLRCSPISGHTSVYWYQQALGLGLQFLLWYDEGEERNRGNFPPRFSGRQFPNYSSELNVNALELEDSALYLCASSLLPVSPLHFGNGTRLTVT.

The chain couples TRBV5-4 to TRBJ2-1; 11 nucleotides line up with TRBD2. The V gene's germline CDR1 is SGHNT and CDR2 YYREEE (reference sequence). The V segment lost 3 bases and the J segment 3 bases; nucleotides outside the gene matches: 14. CDR3 length equals 19 residues. Here the CDR3 DNA reads TGTGCCAGCAGCTACTCGCAAATTAGCGGGGGGGCAATCTACAATGAGCAGTTCTTC. Its protein product is CASSYSQISGGAIYNEQFF.

The V call is TRBV5-8, the J call TRBJ1-2; D is unclear. Germline V CDR1 and CDR2: SGHTS, YDEGEE. Trimming took 3 bases from V and 3 from J, leaving 18 bases between them. The CDR3 is 16 amino acids. CDR3 in amino acids: CASSSGWLGRDYGYTF. The CDR3 DNA reads as TGTGCCAGCAGCTCCGGGTGGCTAGGGAGGGACTATGGCTACACCTTC.